This T cell receptor beta chain was captured in a study of shared clonotypes between healthy human individuals. As for the study in general: Sampling drew on donors who were a couple of women and three men aged 18 to 49.

V was clipped by 0 bases and J by 2 bases, with 9 bases between them. The CDR3 contains 15 residues. CDR1 MGHRA and CDR2 YSYEKL come from the germline V gene. Assay used: immunoSEQ multiplex PCR; TCRdb lists only in-frame clones, some missing. The sample carries more than 600,000 clones, around 90% recorded once. CD45RO negativity and positive selection for CCR7 defined naive CD8 cells, a population that excluded terminally differentiated effector memory CD45RA+ cells. J is TRBJ2-3 and V is TRBV4-1; tentatively, D is TRBD1 or TRBD2 (5 bases each). The source material was naive CD8+ T cells sorted from blood. This sequence originates from a man younger than 40 in good health. The CDR3 reads CASSQDYGTTDTQYF. CDR3 nucleotides: TGCGCCAGCAGCCAAGATTATGGGACCACAGATACGCAGTATTTT.